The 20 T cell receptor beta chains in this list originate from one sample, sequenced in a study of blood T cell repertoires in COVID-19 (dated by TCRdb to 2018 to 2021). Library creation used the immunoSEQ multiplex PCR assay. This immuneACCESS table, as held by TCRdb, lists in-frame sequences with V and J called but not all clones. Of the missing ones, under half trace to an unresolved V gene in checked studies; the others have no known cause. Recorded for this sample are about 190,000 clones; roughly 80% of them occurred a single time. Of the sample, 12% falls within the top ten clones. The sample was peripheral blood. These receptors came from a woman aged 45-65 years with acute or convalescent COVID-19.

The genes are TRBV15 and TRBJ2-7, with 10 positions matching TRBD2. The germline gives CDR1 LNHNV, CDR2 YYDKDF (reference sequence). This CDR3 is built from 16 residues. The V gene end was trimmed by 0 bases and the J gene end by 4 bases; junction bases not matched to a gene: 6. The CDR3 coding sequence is TGTGCCACCAGCAGAGAGGGACTAGCGACTACTTACGAGCAGTACTTC. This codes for CATSREGLATTYEQYF. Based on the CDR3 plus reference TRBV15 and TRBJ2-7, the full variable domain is DAMVIQNPRYQVTQFGKPVTLSCSQTLNHNVMYWYQQKSSQAPKLLFHYYDKDFNNEADTPDNFQSRRPNTSFCFLDIRSPGLGDTAMYLCATSREGLATTYEQYFGPGTRLTVT.

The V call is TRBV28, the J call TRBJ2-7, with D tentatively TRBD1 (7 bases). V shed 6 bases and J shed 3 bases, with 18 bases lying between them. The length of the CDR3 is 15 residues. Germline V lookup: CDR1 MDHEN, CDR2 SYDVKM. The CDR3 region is CASSPRSGGSYEQYF. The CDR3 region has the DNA TGTGCCAGCAGCCCTAGGTCAGGGGGGAGCTACGAGCAGTACTTC.

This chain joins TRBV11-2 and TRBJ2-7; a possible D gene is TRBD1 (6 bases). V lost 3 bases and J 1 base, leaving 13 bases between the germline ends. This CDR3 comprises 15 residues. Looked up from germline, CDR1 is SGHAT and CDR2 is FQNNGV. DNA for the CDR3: TGTGCCAGCAGCTTTCGGGCAGGACAGTCCTACGAGCAGTACTTC. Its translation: CASSFRAGQSYEQYF.

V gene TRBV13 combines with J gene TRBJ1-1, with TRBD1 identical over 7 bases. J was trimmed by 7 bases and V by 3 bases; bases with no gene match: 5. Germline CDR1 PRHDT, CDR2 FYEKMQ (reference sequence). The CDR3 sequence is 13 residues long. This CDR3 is CASSFGTELEAFF. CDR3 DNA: TGTGCCAGCAGCTTTGGGACAGAACTTGAAGCTTTCTTT.

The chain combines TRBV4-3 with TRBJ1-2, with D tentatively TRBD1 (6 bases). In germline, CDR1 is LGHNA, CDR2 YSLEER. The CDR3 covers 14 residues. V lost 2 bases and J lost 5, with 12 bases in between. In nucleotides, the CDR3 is TGCGCCAGCAGCCAAAGGACAGATGGGTATGGCTACACCTTC. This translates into CASSQRTDGYGYTF.

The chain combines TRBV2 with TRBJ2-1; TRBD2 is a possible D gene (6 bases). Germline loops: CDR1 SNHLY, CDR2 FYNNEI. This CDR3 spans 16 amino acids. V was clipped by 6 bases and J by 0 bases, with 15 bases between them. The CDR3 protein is CASREGPQGSYNEQFF. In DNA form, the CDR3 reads TGTGCCAGCAGGGAGGGGCCCCAGGGCTCCTACAATGAGCAGTTCTTC.

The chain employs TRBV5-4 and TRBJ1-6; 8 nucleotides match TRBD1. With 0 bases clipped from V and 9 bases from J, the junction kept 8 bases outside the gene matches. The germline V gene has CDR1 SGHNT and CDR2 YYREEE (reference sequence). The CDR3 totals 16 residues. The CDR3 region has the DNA TGTGCCAGCAGCTTGGCCAAAGACAGGGGTGGTTCACCCCTCCACTTT. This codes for CASSLAKDRGGSPLHF.

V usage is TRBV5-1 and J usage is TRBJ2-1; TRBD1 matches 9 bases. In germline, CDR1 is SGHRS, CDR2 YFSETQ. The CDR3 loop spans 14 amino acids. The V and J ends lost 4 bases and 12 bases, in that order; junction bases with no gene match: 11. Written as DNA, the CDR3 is TGCGCCAGCAGCCTTGGACAGGGGTGGGATGCGCAGTTCTTC. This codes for CASSLGQGWDAQFF. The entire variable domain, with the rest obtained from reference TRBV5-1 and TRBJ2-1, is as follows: KAGVTQTPRYLIKTRGQQVTLSCSPISGHRSVSWYQQTPGQGLQFLFEYFSETQRNKGNFPGRFSGRQFSNSRSEMNVSTLELGDSALYLCASSLGQGWDAQFFGPGTRLTVL.

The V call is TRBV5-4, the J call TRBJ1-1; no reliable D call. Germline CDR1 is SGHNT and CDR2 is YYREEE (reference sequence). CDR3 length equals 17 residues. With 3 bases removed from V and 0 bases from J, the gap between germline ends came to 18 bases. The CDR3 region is CASSSGLRWGLNTEAFF. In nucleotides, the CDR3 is TGTGCCAGCAGCTCCGGACTCAGGTGGGGTCTGAACACTGAAGCTTTCTTT.

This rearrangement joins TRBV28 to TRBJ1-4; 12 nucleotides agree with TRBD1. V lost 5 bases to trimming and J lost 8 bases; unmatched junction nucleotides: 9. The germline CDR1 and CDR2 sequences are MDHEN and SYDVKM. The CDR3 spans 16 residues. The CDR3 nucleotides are TGTGCCAGCAGTCCCGCGGGGACAGGGGGCGAGGAAAAACTGTTTTTT. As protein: CASSPAGTGGEEKLFF. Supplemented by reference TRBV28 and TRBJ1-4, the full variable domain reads DVKVTQSSRYLVKRTGEKVFLECVQDMDHENMFWYRQDPGLGLRLIYFSYDVKMKEKGDIPEGYSVSREKKERFSLILESASTNQTSMYLCASSPAGTGGEEKLFFGSGTQLSVL.

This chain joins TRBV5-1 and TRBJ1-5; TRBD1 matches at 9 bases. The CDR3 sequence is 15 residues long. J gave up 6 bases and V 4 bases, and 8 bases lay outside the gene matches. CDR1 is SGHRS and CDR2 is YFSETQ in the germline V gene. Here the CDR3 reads CASSKGTGSGQPQHF. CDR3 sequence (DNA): TGCGCCAGCAGCAAGGGGACAGGGAGCGGTCAGCCCCAGCATTTT. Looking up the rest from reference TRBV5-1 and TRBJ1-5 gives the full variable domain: KAGVTQTPRYLIKTRGQQVTLSCSPISGHRSVSWYQQTPGQGLQFLFEYFSETQRNKGNFPGRFSGRQFSNSRSEMNVSTLELGDSALYLCASSKGTGSGQPQHFGDGTRLSIL.

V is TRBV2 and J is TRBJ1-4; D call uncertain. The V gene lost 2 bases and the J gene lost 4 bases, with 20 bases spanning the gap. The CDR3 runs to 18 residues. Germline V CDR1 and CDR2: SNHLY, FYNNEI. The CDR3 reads CASSELKGGSALNEKLFF. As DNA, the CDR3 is TGTGCCAGCAGTGAATTGAAAGGAGGGAGCGCCCTTAATGAAAAACTGTTTTTT.

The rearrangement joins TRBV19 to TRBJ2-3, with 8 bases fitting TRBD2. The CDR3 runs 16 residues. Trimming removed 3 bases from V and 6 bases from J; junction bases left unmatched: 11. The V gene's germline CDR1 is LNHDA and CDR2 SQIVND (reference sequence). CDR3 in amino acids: CASSIKRGPLPDTQYF. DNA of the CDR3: TGTGCCAGTAGTATTAAGCGGGGGCCCCTCCCGGATACGCAGTATTTT.

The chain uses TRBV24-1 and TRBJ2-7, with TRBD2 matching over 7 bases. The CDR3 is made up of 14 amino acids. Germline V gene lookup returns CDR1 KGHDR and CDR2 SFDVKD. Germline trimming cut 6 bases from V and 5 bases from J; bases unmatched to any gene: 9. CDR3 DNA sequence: TGTGCCACCAGTTCAGCGCAGCGGGAAAACGAGCAGTACTTC. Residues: CATSSAQRENEQYF.

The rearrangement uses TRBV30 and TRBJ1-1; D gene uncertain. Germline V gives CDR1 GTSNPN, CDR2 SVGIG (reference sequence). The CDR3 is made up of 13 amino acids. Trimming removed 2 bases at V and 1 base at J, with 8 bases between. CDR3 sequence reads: CAWSQRRNTEAFF. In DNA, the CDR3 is TGTGCCTGGAGTCAACGGAGGAACACTGAAGCTTTCTTT.

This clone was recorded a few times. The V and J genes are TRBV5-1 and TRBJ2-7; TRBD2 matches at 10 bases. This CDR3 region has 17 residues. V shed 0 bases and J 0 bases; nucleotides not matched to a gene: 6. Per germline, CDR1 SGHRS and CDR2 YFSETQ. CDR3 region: CASSLDGTSVSSYEQYF. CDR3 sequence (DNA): TGCGCCAGCAGCTTGGATGGGACTAGCGTAAGCTCCTACGAGCAGTACTTC.

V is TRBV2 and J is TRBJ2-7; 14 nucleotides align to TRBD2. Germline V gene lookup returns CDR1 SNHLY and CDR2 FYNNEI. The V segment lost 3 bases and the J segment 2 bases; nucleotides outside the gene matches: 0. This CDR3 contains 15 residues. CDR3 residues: CASSEGLAGAYEQYF. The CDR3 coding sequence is TGTGCCAGCAGTGAGGGACTAGCGGGGGCCTACGAGCAGTACTTC.

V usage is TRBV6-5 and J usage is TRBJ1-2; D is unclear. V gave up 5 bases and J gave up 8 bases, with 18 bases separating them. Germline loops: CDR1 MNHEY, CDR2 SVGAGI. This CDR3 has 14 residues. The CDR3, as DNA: TGTGCCAGCAGTCCTCTCGAGGGATGGAAAGGCTACACCTTC. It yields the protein CASSPLEGWKGYTF.

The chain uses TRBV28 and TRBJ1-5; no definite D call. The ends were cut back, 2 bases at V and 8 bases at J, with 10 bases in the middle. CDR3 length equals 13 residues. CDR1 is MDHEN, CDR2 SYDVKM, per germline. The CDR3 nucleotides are TGTGCCAGCAGTTTAGTGGGCCTTAAGCCCCAGCATTTT. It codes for CASSLVGLKPQHF.

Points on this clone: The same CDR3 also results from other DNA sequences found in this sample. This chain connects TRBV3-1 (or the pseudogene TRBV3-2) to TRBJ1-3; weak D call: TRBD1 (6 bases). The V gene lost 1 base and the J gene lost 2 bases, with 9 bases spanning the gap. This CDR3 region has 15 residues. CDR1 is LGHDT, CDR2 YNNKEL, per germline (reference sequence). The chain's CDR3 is CASSQGQGPGNTIYF. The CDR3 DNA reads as TGTGCCAGCAGCCAAGGGCAGGGGCCTGGAAACACCATATATTTT.